This note documents a single T cell receptor (beta chain) sequence. Combining a sample-barcoded 5' primer with a J-beta primer mix, a second PCR ran for roughly 7 to 12 cycles. TCRdb re-called the 5' RACE reads through MiXCR, storing one row per CDR3 protein. The top ten clones hold just over 8.5% of a sample with about 540,000 distinct CDR3 sequences, under 30% of them seen once. V was pared by 6 bases and J by 1 base, with 9 bases between. The CDR3 runs 14 residues. CDR1 PRHDT and CDR2 FYEKMQ come from the germline V gene (reference sequence). This sample is part of a study of blood T cells in healthy people across ages. These same records also appear under a second study, on T cells of mothers and their children.

This receptor was identified in a boy younger than 18 in good health. V gene TRBV13 combines with J gene TRBJ2-2, with no clear D. Material for sequencing was blood. This chain's CDR3 is CASRDGMNTGELFF. The CDR3 coding sequence is TGTGCCAGCAGGGACGGCATGAACACCGGGGAGCTGTTTTTT.